A selection of T cell receptor beta chains follows, all from one sample in a study of T cell repertoires in cytomegalovirus infection. Their target antigens are unknown. TCRdb analysed the reads with MiXCR anew, one entry per CDR3 protein. This table has some 350,000 distinct CDR3 sequences, about 34% appearing once. Sequenced here: cultured PBMCs, sampled from culture after CMV antigen stimulation. The receptors originated from a human donor in good health (CMV status not recorded). Some clones in this sample may be carry-over from other donors' samples. Both conserved end residues are part of each CDR3. Fields, in order: V gene, J gene, D gene, clone size, CDR3 DNA, CDR3 protein. The D gene is left open where the match is weak. For some rows the clone size is stated as once, few or many, or as a class when expanded; others skip it.

V gene: TRBV20-1
J gene: TRBJ2-7
D gene: .
clone size: .
CDR3 DNA: TGCAGTGCTAGCCCAGGGTTTGGGAGCTCCTACGAGCAGTACTTC
CDR3 protein: CSASPGFGSSYEQYF

V gene: TRBV5-4
J gene: TRBJ1-4
D gene: TRBD1
clone size: few
CDR3 DNA: TGTGCCAGCAGCATGACAGGGACCGTTAATGAAAAACTGTTTTTT
CDR3 protein: CASSMTGTVNEKLFF

V gene: TRBV7-2
J gene: TRBJ2-3
D gene: .
clone size: many
CDR3 DNA: TGTGCCAGCAGCTCTCGGTTTTTTTCGGGGCAGTATTTT
CDR3 protein: CASSSRFFSGQYF

V gene: TRBV11-2
J gene: TRBJ2-5
D gene: .
clone size: few
CDR3 DNA: TGTGCCAGCAGCTTATCTGTGGGAAGGTCGGAGACCCAGTACTTC
CDR3 protein: CASSLSVGRSETQYF

V gene: TRBV7-3
J gene: TRBJ2-1
D gene: .
clone size: few
CDR3 DNA: TGTGCCAGCGGGACTTTCTACAATGAGCAGTTCTTC
CDR3 protein: CASGTFYNEQFF

V gene: TRBV6-2/TRBV6-3
J gene: TRBJ1-1
D gene: .
clone size: .
CDR3 DNA: TGTGCCAGCAGTTTGCAGGATTTTTCTGAAGCTTTCTTT
CDR3 protein: CASSLQDFSEAFF

V gene: TRBV10-2
J gene: TRBJ1-1
D gene: .
clone size: few
CDR3 DNA: TGCGCCAGCAGTGAGTCGAGGACACAGGCGAGTGCAGCTTTCTTT
CDR3 protein: CASSESRTQASAAFF

V gene: TRBV7-9
J gene: TRBJ2-5
D gene: TRBD1
clone size: few
CDR3 DNA: TGTGCCAGCAGCTTCCGGGACAGGGTCAGAGAGACCCAGTACTTC
CDR3 protein: CASSFRDRVRETQYF

V gene: TRBV7-2
J gene: TRBJ2-3
D gene: .
clone size: many
CDR3 DNA: TGTGCCAGCAGGCCCGATTGGGGCACAGATACGCAGTATTTT
CDR3 protein: CASRPDWGTDTQYF

V gene: TRBV20-1
J gene: TRBJ2-1
D gene: TRBD2
clone size: many
CDR3 DNA: TGCAGTGCCCCTCGGACTAGCGGGAGTAGAGGCAATGAGCAGTTCTTC
CDR3 protein: CSAPRTSGSRGNEQFF

V gene: TRBV7-2
J gene: TRBJ2-7
D gene: TRBD2
clone size: .
CDR3 DNA: TGTGCCAGCAGCCCATCCCGACTAGCGGGTCAGAGGGGGGAGCAGTACTTC
CDR3 protein: CASSPSRLAGQRGEQYF

V gene: TRBV28
J gene: TRBJ2-3
D gene: .
clone size: few
CDR3 DNA: TGTGCCAGCAGTCAATGGACCGGGACTTCTAGCACAGATACGCAGTATTTT
CDR3 protein: CASSQWTGTSSTDTQYF

V gene: TRBV4-1
J gene: TRBJ2-3
D gene: TRBD2
clone size: .
CDR3 DNA: TGCGCCAGCAGCCAAGGCGAAGGGCTAGCGGGTCTCCCTAGCACAGATACGCAGTATTTT
CDR3 protein: CASSQGEGLAGLPSTDTQYF

V gene: TRBV9
J gene: TRBJ1-3
D gene: .
clone size: .
CDR3 DNA: TGTGCCAGCTCTTTTAGTGGGACGAGCTCTGGAAACACCATATATTTT
CDR3 protein: CASSFSGTSSGNTIYF

V gene: TRBV6-6
J gene: TRBJ2-1
D gene: .
clone size: .
CDR3 DNA: TGTGCCAGCAGGTACTTTGGGGTTACCCGAGGCCCCAATGAGCAGTTCTTC
CDR3 protein: CASRYFGVTRGPNEQFF

V gene: TRBV3-1
J gene: TRBJ1-2
D gene: .
clone size: once
CDR3 DNA: TGTGCCAGCATAGGTCTTACGGGCTACACCTTC
CDR3 protein: CASIGLTGYTF

V gene: TRBV19
J gene: TRBJ1-2
D gene: TRBD1
clone size: .
CDR3 DNA: TGTGCCAGTACCAAGGACAGGGGGACCTCTGGCTACACCTTC
CDR3 protein: CASTKDRGTSGYTF

V gene: TRBV7-9
J gene: TRBJ2-3
D gene: TRBD2
clone size: few
CDR3 DNA: TGTGCCAGCAGCGACTTGTTAGCGGGAGGCCACACAGATACGCAGTATTTT
CDR3 protein: CASSDLLAGGHTDTQYF

V gene: TRBV7-2
J gene: TRBJ1-6
D gene: TRBD1
clone size: many
CDR3 DNA: TGTGCCAGCAGCAGAGGACAGGGCTCGGAATCACCCCTCCACTTT
CDR3 protein: CASSRGQGSESPLHF

V gene: TRBV7-2
J gene: TRBJ2-4
D gene: .
clone size: many
CDR3 DNA: TGTGCCAGCAGCTCGGGCCCACAGGGATGGGGAAACATTCAGTACTTC
CDR3 protein: CASSSGPQGWGNIQYF

V gene: TRBV5-3
J gene: TRBJ1-1
D gene: .
clone size: .
CDR3 DNA: TGTGCCAGCAGCCGTTGGGCAAACACTGAAGCTTTCTTT
CDR3 protein: CASSRWANTEAFF

V gene: TRBV7-9
J gene: TRBJ2-7
D gene: .
clone size: .
CDR3 DNA: TGTGCCAGCAGCAACCGGGGTTACGAGCAGTACTTC
CDR3 protein: CASSNRGYEQYF

V gene: TRBV28
J gene: TRBJ1-2
D gene: .
clone size: few
CDR3 DNA: TGTGCCAGCAGTCCCGGCCCCCGGGGGTCGTTGGGAGGCTACACCTTC
CDR3 protein: CASSPGPRGSLGGYTF

V gene: TRBV7-2
J gene: TRBJ2-1
D gene: .
clone size: few
CDR3 DNA: TGTGCCAGCAGCCTTCGGGGGGCACGTTCCTACAATGAGCAGTTCTTC
CDR3 protein: CASSLRGARSYNEQFF

V gene: TRBV6-5
J gene: TRBJ2-7
D gene: TRBD2
clone size: few
CDR3 DNA: TGTGCCAGCAGGTTAAACCCAGGACTAGCGGGAGGAAACTACGAGCAGTACTTC
CDR3 protein: CASRLNPGLAGGNYEQYF

V gene: TRBV7-2
J gene: TRBJ2-1
D gene: .
clone size: .
CDR3 DNA: TGTGCCAGCAGCTTAGGACAGGAGACCTCTTTAGGCCTCTTC
CDR3 protein: CASSLGQETSLGLF

V gene: TRBV25-1
J gene: TRBJ2-1
D gene: .
clone size: .
CDR3 DNA: TGTGCCAGCCACAGCGACTCCTACAATGAGCAGTTCTTC
CDR3 protein: CASHSDSYNEQFF

V gene: TRBV7-2
J gene: TRBJ1-3
D gene: .
clone size: many
CDR3 DNA: TGTGCCAGCAGCTTCTATAGCTCTGGAAACACCATATATTTT
CDR3 protein: CASSFYSSGNTIYF

V gene: TRBV12-3/TRBV12-4
J gene: TRBJ1-1
D gene: TRBD1
clone size: .
CDR3 DNA: TGTGCCAGCAGGGGGACAGTTGAAGCTTTCTTT
CDR3 protein: CASRGTVEAFF

V gene: TRBV6-6
J gene: TRBJ2-1
D gene: .
clone size: .
CDR3 DNA: TGTGCCAGCGGCAGGACCCCTAGCTCCTACAATGAGCAGTTCTTC
CDR3 protein: CASGRTPSSYNEQFF

V gene: TRBV12-3/TRBV12-4
J gene: TRBJ1-4
D gene: .
clone size: few
CDR3 DNA: TGTGCCAGCAGAGGAAATGCTAATGAAAAACTGTTTTTT
CDR3 protein: CASRGNANEKLFF

V gene: TRBV20-1
J gene: TRBJ2-5
D gene: TRBD2
clone size: .
CDR3 DNA: TGCAGTGCTAGAGATCCGCGCGGGGGAGAGACCCAGTACTTC
CDR3 protein: CSARDPRGGETQYF

V gene: TRBV5-1
J gene: TRBJ1-3
D gene: .
clone size: .
CDR3 DNA: TGCGCCAGCAGAAAAGATCCGGACAGAGTCGCGAGGGGAAACACCATATATTTT
CDR3 protein: CASRKDPDRVARGNTIYF

V gene: TRBV24-1
J gene: TRBJ2-3
D gene: .
clone size: .
CDR3 DNA: TGTGCCACCAGTGATCCCTCGGAGGGCGGAGCAGATACGCAGTATTTT
CDR3 protein: CATSDPSEGGADTQYF

V gene: TRBV7-2
J gene: TRBJ2-7
D gene: .
clone size: many
CDR3 DNA: TGTGCCAGCAGCCCGGATGCCTACGAGCAGTACTTC
CDR3 protein: CASSPDAYEQYF

V gene: TRBV12-3/TRBV12-4
J gene: TRBJ2-3
D gene: TRBD2
clone size: .
CDR3 DNA: TGTGCCAGCAGCTCCGGGACTAGCATAACGCAGTATTTT
CDR3 protein: CASSSGTSITQYF

V gene: TRBV6-4
J gene: TRBJ1-1
D gene: .
clone size: few
CDR3 DNA: TGTGCCAGCAGCGCAACCACGGGTAACACTGAAGCTTTCTTT
CDR3 protein: CASSATTGNTEAFF

V gene: TRBV7-8
J gene: TRBJ2-3
D gene: TRBD2
clone size: .
CDR3 DNA: TGTGCCAGCAGTTTCGGCGGGAGCGATGCAGATACGCAGTATTTT
CDR3 protein: CASSFGGSDADTQYF

V gene: TRBV12-5
J gene: TRBJ2-5
D gene: TRBD1
clone size: .
CDR3 DNA: TGTGCTAGTGGTTTGATCACAGGGGGCGGCCAAGAGACCCAGTACTTC
CDR3 protein: CASGLITGGGQETQYF

V gene: TRBV12-3/TRBV12-4
J gene: TRBJ1-5
D gene: .
clone size: .
CDR3 DNA: TGTGCCAGCAGTTTGAAATCAGGGAGTAATCAGCCCCAGCATTTT
CDR3 protein: CASSLKSGSNQPQHF

V gene: TRBV7-2
J gene: TRBJ2-6
D gene: TRBD1
clone size: few
CDR3 DNA: TGTGCCAGCAGCTCGACAGGGGGCGGTGGTGGGGCCAACGTCCTGACTTTC
CDR3 protein: CASSSTGGGGGANVLTF

V gene: TRBV7-2
J gene: TRBJ2-7
D gene: .
clone size: few
CDR3 DNA: TGTGCCAGCAGCCTAAGGGGGTACGAGCAGTACTTC
CDR3 protein: CASSLRGYEQYF

V gene: TRBV14
J gene: TRBJ2-7
D gene: TRBD1
clone size: .
CDR3 DNA: TGTGCCAGCAGCACCCTGGGGACAGGGGATGGAGAGCAGTACTTC
CDR3 protein: CASSTLGTGDGEQYF

V gene: TRBV19
J gene: TRBJ2-1
D gene: .
clone size: once
CDR3 DNA: TGTGCCAGTAGACCGCGCAGGGCTGTACTAGAAGTGCAGTTCTTC
CDR3 protein: CASRPRRAVLEVQFF

V gene: TRBV12-3/TRBV12-4
J gene: TRBJ1-1
D gene: .
clone size: many
CDR3 DNA: TGTGCCAGCAGTTTAGAAGCTGAAGCTTTCTTT
CDR3 protein: CASSLEAEAFF

V gene: TRBV7-2
J gene: TRBJ2-3
D gene: .
clone size: .
CDR3 DNA: TGTGCCAGCAGCCCGGACTTCCGCACAGATACGCAGTATTTT
CDR3 protein: CASSPDFRTDTQYF

V gene: TRBV19
J gene: TRBJ2-5
D gene: TRBD2
clone size: few
CDR3 DNA: TGTGCCAGTAACCCTAGCGCACTAGCGGGACGTGAGGAGACCCAGTACTTC
CDR3 protein: CASNPSALAGREETQYF